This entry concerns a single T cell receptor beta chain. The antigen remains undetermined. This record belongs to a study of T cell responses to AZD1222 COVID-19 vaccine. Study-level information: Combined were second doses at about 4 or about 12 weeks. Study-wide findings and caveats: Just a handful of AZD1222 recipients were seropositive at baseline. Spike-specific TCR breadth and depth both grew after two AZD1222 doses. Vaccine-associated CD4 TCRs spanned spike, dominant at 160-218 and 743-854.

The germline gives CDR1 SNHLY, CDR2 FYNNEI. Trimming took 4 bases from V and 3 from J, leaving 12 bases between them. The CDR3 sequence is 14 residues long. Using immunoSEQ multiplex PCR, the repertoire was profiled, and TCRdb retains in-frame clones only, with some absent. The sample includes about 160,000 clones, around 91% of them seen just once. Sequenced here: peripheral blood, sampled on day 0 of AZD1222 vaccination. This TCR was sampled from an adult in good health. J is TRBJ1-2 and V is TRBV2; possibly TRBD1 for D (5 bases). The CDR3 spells CASSVLVQDYGYTF. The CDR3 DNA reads TGTGCCAGCAGTGTCTTGGTACAGGACTATGGCTACACCTTC.